This T cell receptor beta chain was recorded in a study of shared clonotypes between healthy human individuals. Libraries were prepared by immunoSEQ multiplex PCR; TCRdb keeps only in-frame clonotypes and omits some of them. The sample records about 2.3 million clones, about 92% being singletons. Partitioning of CD4+ cells yielded a CD45RA+ naive subset and a CD45RA-negative memory subset. This clone was observed a handful of times. CDR1 SGHAT and CDR2 FQNNGV come from the germline V gene. The CDR3 contains 13 residues. The V gene lost 5 bases and the J gene lost 5 bases, with 12 bases spanning the gap.

Sequenced input: naive CD4+ T cells from PBMCs. Subset given: CD45RA+ positively selected. V is TRBV11-2 and J is TRBJ1-1; the D is unclear. The TCR was taken from a man aged 18 to 29 in good health. Some clones in this sample may be carry-over from other donors' samples. The CDR3: CASSPTLHTEAFF. The DNA of the CDR3 is TGTGCCAGCAGCCCGACCCTCCATACTGAAGCTTTCTTT.